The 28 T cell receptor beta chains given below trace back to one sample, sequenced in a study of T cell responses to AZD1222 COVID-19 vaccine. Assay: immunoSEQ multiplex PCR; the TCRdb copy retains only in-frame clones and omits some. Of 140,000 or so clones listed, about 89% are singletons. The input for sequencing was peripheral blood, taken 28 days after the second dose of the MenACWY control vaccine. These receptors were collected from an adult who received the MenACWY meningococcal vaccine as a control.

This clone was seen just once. The CDR3 coding sequence is TGTGCCAGCAGTGAATTCCCCTTTAGGGGGGCAAACACCGGGGAGCTGTTTTTT. This codes for CASSEFPFRGANTGELFF. V and J are TRBV6-1 and TRBJ2-2; tentatively, D is TRBD1 or TRBD2 (6 bases each). V gave up 2 bases and J gave up 2 bases, with 18 bases separating them. CDR3 length: 18 residues. Germline CDR1 and CDR2: MNHNS and SASEGT.

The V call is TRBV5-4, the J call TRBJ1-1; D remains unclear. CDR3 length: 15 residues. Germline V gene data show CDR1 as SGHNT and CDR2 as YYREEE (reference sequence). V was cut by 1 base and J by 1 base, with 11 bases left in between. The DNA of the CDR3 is TGTGCCAGCAGCTTGTTCGCAGCTGAGAACACTGAAGCTTTCTTT. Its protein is CASSLFAAENTEAFF. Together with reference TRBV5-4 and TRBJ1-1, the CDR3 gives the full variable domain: ETGVTQSPTHLIKTRGQQVTLRCSSQSGHNTVSWYQQALGQGPQFIFQYYREEENGRGNFPPRFSGLQFPNYSSELNVNALELDDSALYLCASSLFAAENTEAFFGQGTRLTVV.

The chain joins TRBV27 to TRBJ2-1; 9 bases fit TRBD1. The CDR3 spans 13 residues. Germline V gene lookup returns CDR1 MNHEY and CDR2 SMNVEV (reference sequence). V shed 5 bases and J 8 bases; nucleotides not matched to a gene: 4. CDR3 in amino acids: CASSNTGGYEQFF. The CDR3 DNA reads TGTGCCAGCAGTAACACAGGGGGCTATGAGCAGTTCTTC.

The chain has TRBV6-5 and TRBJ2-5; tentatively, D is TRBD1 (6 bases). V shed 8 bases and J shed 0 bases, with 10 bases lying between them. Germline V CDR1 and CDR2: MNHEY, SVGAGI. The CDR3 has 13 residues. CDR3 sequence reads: CASEGQYQETQYF. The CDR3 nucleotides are TGTGCCAGCGAAGGACAGTACCAAGAGACCCAGTACTTC.

CDR3: CASSLGTNEQYF. For the CDR3, the DNA is TGTGCCAGCAGCTTGGGGACAAACGAGCAGTACTTC. The chain has TRBV11-2 and TRBJ2-7, with D perhaps TRBD1 (6 bases). This CDR3 is 12 amino acids long. Germline-derived CDR1 and CDR2 are SGHAT and FQNNGV. The V gene lost 3 bases and the J gene lost 5 bases, with 8 bases spanning the gap. Full variable domain (outside the CDR3, taken from reference TRBV11-2 and TRBJ2-7): EAGVAQSPRYKIIEKRQSVAFWCNPISGHATLYWYQQILGQGPKLLIQFQNNGVVDDSQLPKDRFSAERLKGVDSTLKIQPAKLEDSAVYLCASSLGTNEQYFGPGTRLTVT.

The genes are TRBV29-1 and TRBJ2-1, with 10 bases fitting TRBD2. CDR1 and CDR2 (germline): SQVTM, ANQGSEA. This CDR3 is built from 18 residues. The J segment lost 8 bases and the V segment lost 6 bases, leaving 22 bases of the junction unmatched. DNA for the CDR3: TGCAGCGTCGGAGGACATAGGGATGCTAGCGGGAGTGATTATGAGCAGTTCTTC. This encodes CSVGGHRDASGSDYEQFF.

The CDR3 DNA reads as TGCGCCAGCAGCTTTCAGAACCAAGAGACCCAGTACTTC. Translating it yields CASSFQNQETQYF. The chain combines TRBV5-1 with TRBJ2-5; D unclear. Trimming cost V 2 bases and J 0 bases, with 5 bases left between them. CDR3 length: 13 residues. Germline lookup yields CDR1 SGHRS and CDR2 YFSETQ.

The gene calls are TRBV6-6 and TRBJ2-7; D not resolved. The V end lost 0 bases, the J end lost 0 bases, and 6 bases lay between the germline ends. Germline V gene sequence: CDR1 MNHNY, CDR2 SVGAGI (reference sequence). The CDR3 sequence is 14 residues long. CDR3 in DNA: TGTGCCAGCAGTTACTCCCCCAGCTCCTACGAGCAGTACTTC. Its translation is CASSYSPSSYEQYF.

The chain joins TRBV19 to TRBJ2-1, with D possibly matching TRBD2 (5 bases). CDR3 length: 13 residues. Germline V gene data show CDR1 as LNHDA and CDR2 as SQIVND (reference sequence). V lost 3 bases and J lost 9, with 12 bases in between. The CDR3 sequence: CASSMDRRGEQFF. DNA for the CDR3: TGTGCCAGTAGTATGGACCGACGGGGTGAGCAGTTCTTC.

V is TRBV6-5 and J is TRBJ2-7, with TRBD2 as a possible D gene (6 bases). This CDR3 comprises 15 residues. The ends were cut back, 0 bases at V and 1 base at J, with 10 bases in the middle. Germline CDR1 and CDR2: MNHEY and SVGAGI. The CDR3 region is CASSYSASVSYEQYF. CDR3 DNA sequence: TGTGCCAGCAGTTACTCCGCTAGCGTTTCCTACGAGCAGTACTTC.

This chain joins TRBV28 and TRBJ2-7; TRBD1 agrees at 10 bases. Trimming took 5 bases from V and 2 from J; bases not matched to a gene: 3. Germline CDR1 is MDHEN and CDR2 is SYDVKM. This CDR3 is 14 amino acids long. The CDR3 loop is CASSPGQGTYEQYF. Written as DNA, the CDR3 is TGTGCCAGCAGTCCGGGACAGGGGACCTACGAGCAGTACTTC.

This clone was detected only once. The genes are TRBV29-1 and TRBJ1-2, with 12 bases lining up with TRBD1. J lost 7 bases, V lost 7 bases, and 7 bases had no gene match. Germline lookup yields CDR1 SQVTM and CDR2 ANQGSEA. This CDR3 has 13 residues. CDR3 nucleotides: TGCAGCGCCCAGGGACAGGGGGCTTCTGGCTACACCTTC. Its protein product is CSAQGQGASGYTF.

CDR3 in amino acids: CASSLEATYEQYF. In DNA, the CDR3 is TGTGCCAGCAGTTTAGAAGCGACCTACGAGCAGTACTTC. J is TRBJ2-7 and V is TRBV27, with D unclear. V was shortened by 2 bases and J by 2 bases, with 7 bases between the two germline ends. The CDR3 is 13 residues long. Germline CDR1 is MNHEY and CDR2 is SMNVEV (reference sequence).

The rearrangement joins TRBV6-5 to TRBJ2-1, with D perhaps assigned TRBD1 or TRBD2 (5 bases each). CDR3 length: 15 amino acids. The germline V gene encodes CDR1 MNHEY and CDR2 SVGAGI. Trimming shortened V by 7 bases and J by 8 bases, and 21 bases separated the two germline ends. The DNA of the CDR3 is TGTGCCAGCACGAAGGGGACCGCACGTGTCGATGAGCAGTTCTTC. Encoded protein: CASTKGTARVDEQFF.

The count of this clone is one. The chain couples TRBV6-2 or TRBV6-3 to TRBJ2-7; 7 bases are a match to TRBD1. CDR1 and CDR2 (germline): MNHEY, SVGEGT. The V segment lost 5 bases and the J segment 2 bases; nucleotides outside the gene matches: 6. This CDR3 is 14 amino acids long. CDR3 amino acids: CASSDHRGAYEQYF. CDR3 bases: TGTGCCAGCAGTGATCACAGGGGTGCCTACGAGCAGTACTTC.

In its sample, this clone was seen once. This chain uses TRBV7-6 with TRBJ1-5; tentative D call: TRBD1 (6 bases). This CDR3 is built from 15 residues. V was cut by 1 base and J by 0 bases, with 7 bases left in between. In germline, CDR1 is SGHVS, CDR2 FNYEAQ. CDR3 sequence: CASSLGTDSNQPQHF. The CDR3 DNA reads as TGTGCCAGCAGCTTAGGGACAGATAGCAATCAGCCCCAGCATTTT.

The CDR3 DNA sequence: TGTGCCAGTAGGCGGGGGGTAAACCCCCAAGAGACCCAGTACTTC. The encoded protein is CASRRGVNPQETQYF. This chain links TRBV19 with TRBJ2-5; 8 bases are a match to TRBD2. CDR1 LNHDA and CDR2 SQIVND come from the germline V gene (reference sequence). CDR3 size: 15 residues. Trimming at V came to 6 bases and at J to 1 base, leaving 7 bases not matched to a gene.

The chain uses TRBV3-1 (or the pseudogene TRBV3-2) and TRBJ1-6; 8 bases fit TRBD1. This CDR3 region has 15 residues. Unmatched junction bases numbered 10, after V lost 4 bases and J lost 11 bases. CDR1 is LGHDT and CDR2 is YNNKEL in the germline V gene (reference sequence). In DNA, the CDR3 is TGTGCCAGCAGCCGAGGGGGGCAGGGGGCTACACCCCTCCACTTT. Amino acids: CASSRGGQGATPLHF.

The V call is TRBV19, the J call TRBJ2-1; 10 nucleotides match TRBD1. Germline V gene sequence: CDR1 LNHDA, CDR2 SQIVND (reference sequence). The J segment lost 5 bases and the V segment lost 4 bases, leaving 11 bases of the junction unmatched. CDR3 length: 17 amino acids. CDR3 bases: TGTGCCAGTAGTACGGGACAGGGGCTAGCGGTGAACAATGAGCAGTTCTTC. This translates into CASSTGQGLAVNNEQFF.

The DNA for the CDR3 is TGTGCCAGCAGTGACGCCGGGACTAGTCCCTACGAGCAGTACTTC. Translated, it gives CASSDAGTSPYEQYF. The V and J genes are TRBV6-1 and TRBJ2-7, with 8 bases that match TRBD2. There are 15 residues in the CDR3. Germline V lookup: CDR1 MNHNS, CDR2 SASEGT. J lost 2 bases, V lost 3 bases, and 6 bases had no gene match.

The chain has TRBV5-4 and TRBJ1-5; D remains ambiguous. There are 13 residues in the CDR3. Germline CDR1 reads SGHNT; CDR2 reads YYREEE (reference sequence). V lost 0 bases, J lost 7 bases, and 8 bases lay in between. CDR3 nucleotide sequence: TGTGCCAGCAGCTTGGACGGCAGCCAGCCCCAGCATTTT. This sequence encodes CASSLDGSQPQHF.

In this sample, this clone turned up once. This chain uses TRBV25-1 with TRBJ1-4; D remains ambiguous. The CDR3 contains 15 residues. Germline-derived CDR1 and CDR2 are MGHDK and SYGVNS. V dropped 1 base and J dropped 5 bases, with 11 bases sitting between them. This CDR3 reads CASSESVLGNEKLFF. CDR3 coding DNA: TGTGCCAGCAGTGAATCGGTACTGGGAAATGAAAAACTGTTTTTT.

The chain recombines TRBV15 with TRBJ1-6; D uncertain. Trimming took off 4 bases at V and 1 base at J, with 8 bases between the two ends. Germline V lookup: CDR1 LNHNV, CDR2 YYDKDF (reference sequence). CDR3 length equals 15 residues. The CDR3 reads CATSMGRSYNSPLHF. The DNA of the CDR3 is TGTGCCACCAGCATGGGTAGATCCTATAATTCACCCCTCCACTTT.

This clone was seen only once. DNA of the CDR3: TGTGCCAGCAGCTTAGCCGTATATAGCAATCAGCCCCAGCATTTT. It is translated as CASSLAVYSNQPQHF. This chain joins TRBV7-2 and TRBJ1-5; no clear D. Trimming left V 0 bases short and J 0 bases short, with 6 bases between. The CDR3 runs 15 residues. Germline V gene sequence: CDR1 SGHTA, CDR2 FQGNSA.

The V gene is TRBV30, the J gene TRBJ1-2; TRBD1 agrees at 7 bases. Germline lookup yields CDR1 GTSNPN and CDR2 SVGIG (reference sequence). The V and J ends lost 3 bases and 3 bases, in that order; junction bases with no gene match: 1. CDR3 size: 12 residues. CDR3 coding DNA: TGTGCCTGGAGAGGACAGGACTATGGCTACACCTTC. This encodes CAWRGQDYGYTF.

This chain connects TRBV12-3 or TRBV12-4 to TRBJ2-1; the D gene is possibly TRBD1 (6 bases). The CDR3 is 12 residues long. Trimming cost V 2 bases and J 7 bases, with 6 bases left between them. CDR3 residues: CASSLQGNEQFF. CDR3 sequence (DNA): TGTGCCAGCAGTTTACAGGGGAATGAGCAGTTCTTC.

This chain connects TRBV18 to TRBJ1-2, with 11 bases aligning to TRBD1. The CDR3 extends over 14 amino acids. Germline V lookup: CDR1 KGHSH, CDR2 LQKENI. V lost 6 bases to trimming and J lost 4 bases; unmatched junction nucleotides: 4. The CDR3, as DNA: TGTGCCAGCTCTCAAGGACAGGGGGCCTATGGCTACACCTTC. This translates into CASSQGQGAYGYTF.

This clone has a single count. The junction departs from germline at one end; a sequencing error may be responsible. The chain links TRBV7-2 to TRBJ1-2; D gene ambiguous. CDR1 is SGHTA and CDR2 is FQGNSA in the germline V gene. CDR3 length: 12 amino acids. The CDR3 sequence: CASGFGLYGYTF. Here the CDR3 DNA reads TGTGCCAGCGGCTTTGGCCTCTATGGCTACACCTTC. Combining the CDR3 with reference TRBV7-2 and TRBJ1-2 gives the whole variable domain GAGVSQSPSNKVTEKGKDVELRCDPISGHTALYWYRQSLGQGLEFLIYFQGNSAPDKSGLPSDRFSAERTGGSVSTLTIQRTQQEDSAVYLCASGFGLYGYTFGSGTRLTVV.